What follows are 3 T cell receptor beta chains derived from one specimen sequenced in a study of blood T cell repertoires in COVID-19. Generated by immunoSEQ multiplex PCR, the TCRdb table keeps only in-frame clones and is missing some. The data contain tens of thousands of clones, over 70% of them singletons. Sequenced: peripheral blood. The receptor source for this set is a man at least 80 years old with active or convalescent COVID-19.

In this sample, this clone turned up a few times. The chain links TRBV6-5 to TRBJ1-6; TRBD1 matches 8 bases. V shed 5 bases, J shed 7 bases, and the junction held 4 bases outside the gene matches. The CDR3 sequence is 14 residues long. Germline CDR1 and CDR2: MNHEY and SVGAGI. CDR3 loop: CASSTRTGNSPLHF. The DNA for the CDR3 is TGTGCCAGCAGTACCCGGACAGGGAATTCACCCCTCCACTTT.

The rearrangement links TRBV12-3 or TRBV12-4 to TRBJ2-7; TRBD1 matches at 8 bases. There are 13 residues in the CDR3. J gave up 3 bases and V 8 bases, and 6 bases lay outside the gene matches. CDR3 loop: CASGDRGGYEQYF. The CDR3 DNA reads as TGTGCCAGCGGCGACAGGGGAGGCTACGAGCAGTACTTC.

DNA of the CDR3: TGTGCCAGCAGACAGCTAAGCACAGATACGCAGTATTTT. It encodes CASRQLSTDTQYF. The chain has TRBV27 and TRBJ2-3; D remains ambiguous. V dropped 6 bases and J dropped 0 bases, with 7 bases sitting between them. Looked up from germline, CDR1 is MNHEY and CDR2 is SMNVEV (reference sequence). CDR3 length equals 13 residues.